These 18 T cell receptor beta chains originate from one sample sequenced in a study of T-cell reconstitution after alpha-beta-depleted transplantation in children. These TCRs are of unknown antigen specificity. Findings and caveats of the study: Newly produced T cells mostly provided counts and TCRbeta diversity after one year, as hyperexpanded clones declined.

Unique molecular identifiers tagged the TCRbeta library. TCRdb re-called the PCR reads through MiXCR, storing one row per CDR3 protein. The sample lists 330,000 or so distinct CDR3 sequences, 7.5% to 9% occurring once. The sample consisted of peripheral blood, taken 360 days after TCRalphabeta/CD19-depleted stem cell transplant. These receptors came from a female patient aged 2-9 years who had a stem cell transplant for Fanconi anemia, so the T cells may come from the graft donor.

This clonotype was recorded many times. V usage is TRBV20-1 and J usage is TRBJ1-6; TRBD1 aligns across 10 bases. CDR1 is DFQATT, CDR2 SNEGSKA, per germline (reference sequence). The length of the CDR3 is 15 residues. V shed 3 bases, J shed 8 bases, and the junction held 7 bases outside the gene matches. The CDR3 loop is CSARGPGQGYSPLHF. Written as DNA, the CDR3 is TGCAGTGCTAGGGGACCGGGACAGGGGTATTCACCCCTCCACTTT.

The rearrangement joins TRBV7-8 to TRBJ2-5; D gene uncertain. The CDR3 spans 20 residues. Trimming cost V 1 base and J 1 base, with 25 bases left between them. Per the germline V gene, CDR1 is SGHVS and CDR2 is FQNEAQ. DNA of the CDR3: TGTGCCAGCAGCTTAGTTAATGTTAGGGCAGTCTCAGTCTCCCAAGAGACCCAGTACTTC. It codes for CASSLVNVRAVSVSQETQYF.

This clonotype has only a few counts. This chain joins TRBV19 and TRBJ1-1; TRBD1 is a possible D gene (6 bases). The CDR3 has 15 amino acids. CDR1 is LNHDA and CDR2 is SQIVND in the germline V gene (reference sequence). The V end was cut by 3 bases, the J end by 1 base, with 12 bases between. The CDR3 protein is CASSIVQGGNTEAFF. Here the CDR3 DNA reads TGTGCCAGTAGTATCGTACAGGGCGGGAACACTGAAGCTTTCTTT.

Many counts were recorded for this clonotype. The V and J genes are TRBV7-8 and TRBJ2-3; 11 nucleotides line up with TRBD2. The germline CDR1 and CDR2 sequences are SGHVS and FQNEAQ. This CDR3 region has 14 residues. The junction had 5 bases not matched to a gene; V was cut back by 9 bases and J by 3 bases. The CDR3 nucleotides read TGTGCCAGGGTAGCGGGAGGGCGTACAGATACGCAGTATTTT. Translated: CARVAGGRTDTQYF.

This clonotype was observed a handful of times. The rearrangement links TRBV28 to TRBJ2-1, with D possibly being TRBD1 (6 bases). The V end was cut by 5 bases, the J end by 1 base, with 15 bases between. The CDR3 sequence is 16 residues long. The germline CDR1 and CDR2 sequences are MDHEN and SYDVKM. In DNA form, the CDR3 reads TGTGCCAGCAGTCCGGCACAGGGAATGTCCTACAATGAGCAGTTCTTC. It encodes CASSPAQGMSYNEQFF.

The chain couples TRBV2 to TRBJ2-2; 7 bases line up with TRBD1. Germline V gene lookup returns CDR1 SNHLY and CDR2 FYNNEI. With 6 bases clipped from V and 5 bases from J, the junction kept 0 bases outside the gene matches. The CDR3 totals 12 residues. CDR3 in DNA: TGTGCCAGCAGACAGGGGACCGGGGAGCTGTTTTTT. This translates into CASRQGTGELFF.

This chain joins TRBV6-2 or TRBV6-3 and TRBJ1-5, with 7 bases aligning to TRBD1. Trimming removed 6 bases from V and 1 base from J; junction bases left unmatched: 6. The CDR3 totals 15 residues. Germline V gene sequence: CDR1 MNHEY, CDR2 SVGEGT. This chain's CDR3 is CASSPGTVSNQPQHF. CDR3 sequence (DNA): TGTGCCAGCAGCCCTGGGACAGTCAGCAATCAGCCCCAGCATTTT.

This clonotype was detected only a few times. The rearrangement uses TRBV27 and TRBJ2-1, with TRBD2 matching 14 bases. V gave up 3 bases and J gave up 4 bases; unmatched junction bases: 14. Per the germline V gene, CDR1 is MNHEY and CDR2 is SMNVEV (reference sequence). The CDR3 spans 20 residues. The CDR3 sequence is CASSLGLAGEGLQGYNEQFF. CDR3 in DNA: TGTGCCAGCAGTTTGGGACTAGCGGGAGAAGGGCTACAAGGGTACAATGAGCAGTTCTTC.

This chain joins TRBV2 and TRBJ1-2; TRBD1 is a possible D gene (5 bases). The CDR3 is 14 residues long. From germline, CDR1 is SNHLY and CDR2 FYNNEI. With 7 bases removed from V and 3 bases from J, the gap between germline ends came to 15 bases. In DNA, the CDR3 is TGTGCCAGCACCGAAGGCAGGGCCTACTATGGCTACACCTTC. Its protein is CASTEGRAYYGYTF. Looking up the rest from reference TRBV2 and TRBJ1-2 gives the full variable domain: EPEVTQTPSHQVTQMGQEVILRCVPISNHLYFYWYRQILGQKVEFLVSFYNNEISEKSEIFDDQFSVERPDGSNFTLKIRSTKLEDSAMYFCASTEGRAYYGYTFGSGTRLTVV.

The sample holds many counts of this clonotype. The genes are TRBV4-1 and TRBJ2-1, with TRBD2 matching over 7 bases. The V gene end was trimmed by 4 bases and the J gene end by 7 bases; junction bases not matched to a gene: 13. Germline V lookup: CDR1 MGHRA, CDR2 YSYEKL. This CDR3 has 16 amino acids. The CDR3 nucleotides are TGCGCCAGCAGCCCGGGGGGACCCAATAGACTTAATGAGCAGTTCTTC. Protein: CASSPGGPNRLNEQFF.

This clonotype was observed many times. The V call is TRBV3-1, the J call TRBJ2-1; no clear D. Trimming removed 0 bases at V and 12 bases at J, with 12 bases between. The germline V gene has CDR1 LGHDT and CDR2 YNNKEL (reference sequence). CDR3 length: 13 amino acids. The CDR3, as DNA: TGTGCCAGCAGCCAAGAACCAGCCATGGGGCAGTTCTTC. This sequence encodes CASSQEPAMGQFF.

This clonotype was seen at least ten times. The CDR3 region is CASSYWGRQGTEAFF. The CDR3 DNA reads TGTGCCAGCAGTTATTGGGGGCGTCAAGGCACTGAAGCTTTCTTT. The V and J genes are TRBV6-5 and TRBJ1-1; possible D gene TRBD1, 6 bases. The CDR3 is 15 amino acids. The V and J ends lost 3 bases and 4 bases respectively, with 15 bases between them. Germline lookup yields CDR1 MNHEY and CDR2 SVGAGI.

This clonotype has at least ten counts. CDR3 in DNA: TGCAGTGCCCCCCAGCGAGCCACCGGGGAGCTGTTTTTT. Its protein product is CSAPQRATGELFF. J is TRBJ2-2 and V is TRBV20-1; D is unclear. This CDR3 spans 13 amino acids. V gave up 6 bases and J gave up 4 bases, with 12 bases separating them. Germline V gene lookup returns CDR1 DFQATT and CDR2 SNEGSKA (reference sequence).

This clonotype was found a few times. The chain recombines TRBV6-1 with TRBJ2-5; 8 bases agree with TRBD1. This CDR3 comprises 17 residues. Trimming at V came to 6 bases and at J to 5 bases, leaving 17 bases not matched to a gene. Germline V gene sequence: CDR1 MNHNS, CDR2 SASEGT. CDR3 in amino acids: CASRSKIARTGHETQYF. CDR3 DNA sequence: TGTGCCAGCAGAAGCAAAATCGCCAGGACAGGGCACGAGACCCAGTACTTC.

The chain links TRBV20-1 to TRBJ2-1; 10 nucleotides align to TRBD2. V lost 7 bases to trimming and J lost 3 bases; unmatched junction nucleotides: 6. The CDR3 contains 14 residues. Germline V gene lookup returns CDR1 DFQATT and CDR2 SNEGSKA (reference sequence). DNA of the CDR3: TGCAGTGTTCCAGCGGGAGGGAACTACAATGAGCAGTTCTTC. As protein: CSVPAGGNYNEQFF.

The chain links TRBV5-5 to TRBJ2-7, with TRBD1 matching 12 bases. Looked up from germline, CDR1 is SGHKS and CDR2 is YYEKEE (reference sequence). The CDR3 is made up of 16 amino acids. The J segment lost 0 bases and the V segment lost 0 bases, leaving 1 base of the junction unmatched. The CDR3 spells CASSLVGQGASYEQYV. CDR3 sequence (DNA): TGTGCCAGCAGCTTGGTGGGACAGGGGGCCTCCTACGAGCAGTACGTC.

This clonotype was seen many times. CDR3: CASRPKRNSYEQYF. The CDR3 nucleotides read TGTGCCAGCAGGCCCAAGCGGAACTCCTACGAGCAGTACTTC. J is TRBJ2-7 and V is TRBV7-2; D possibly corresponds to TRBD2 (5 bases). Germline V CDR1 and CDR2: SGHTA, FQGNSA. Trimming pared 6 bases from V and 0 bases from J, leaving 12 bases between. This CDR3 is 14 amino acids long.

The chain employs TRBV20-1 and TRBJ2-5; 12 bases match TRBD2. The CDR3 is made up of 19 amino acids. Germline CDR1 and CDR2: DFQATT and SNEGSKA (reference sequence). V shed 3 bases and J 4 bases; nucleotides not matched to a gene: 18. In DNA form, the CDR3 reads TGCAGTGCTAGGAGGGGGCTAGCGGGGGGGCCAGGGGTAGGAGAGACCCAGTACTTC. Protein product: CSARRGLAGGPGVGETQYF.